This TCR beta chain came from a study of cytomegalovirus exposure and HLA in healthy donors. Overall study results and limits: A few chains linked to CMV were shown in vitro to be specific for CMV antigens. Altogether, 170 or so TCR beta chains were recorded as cytomegalovirus-associated.

V lost 6 bases and J 2 bases, leaving 11 bases between the germline ends. Germline CDR1 MDHEN, CDR2 SYDVKM. CDR3 length: 13 amino acids. Separate from the roughly 700-subject first cohort, the approximately 120-subject validation cohort was the one that the donors belonged to. Sequencing was performed with immunoSEQ multiplex PCR; in TCRdb, only in-frame clones are kept and a portion is missing. The sample yields around 150,000 clones, about nine tenths seen once. Turning to this clone: Its antigen remains unidentified.

The chain is built from TRBV28 and TRBJ2-7; possible D gene TRBD1, 5 bases. The clonotype originates from a man aged 18 to 29 in good health and CMV-seropositive. The sample taken for sequencing was PBMCs. The DNA for the CDR3 is TGTGCCAGCAGAGGGGCGGACGCCTACGAGCAGTACTTC. Translating gives CASRGADAYEQYF.